This TCR beta chain was observed in a study of CD4 T cells in relation to SARS-CoV-2 and coronaviruses (dated by TCRdb to 2020 to 2022). For context, the study as a whole: The ViraFEST assay cultured PBMCs with antigen for roughly nine days, then sequenced TCR beta CDR3s to find antigen-specific clonal expansions. An HIV-1 Nef peptide pool or a culture without peptide was used as the negative reference condition. Shared crossreactive spike epitopes were mapped to their HLA restriction using patient-derived lymphoblastoid cell lines. At the level of individual TCR clonotypes, the study measured memory CD4+ T cell crossreactivity between SARS-CoV-2 spike protein and common cold coronavirus spike proteins. The Adaptive Biotechnologies TCR-sequencing kit was used to sequence samples from a few pre-COVID donors and the naive versus memory experiments, while other data came from Illumina-based sequencing. A different, Illumina-based TCR-beta assay was used to sequence expansion assays from other donors in the study.

CD4+ T cells from unexposed donors were collected before the COVID-19 pandemic (2011-2018). After about 10 days of culture, CD4+ T cells were isolated with the EasySep CD4+ T cell isolation kit. As far as cell numbers permitted, CD4+ T cells from unexposed donors were tested for reactivity against SARS-CoV-2 S and N as well as four spike pools from common cold coronaviruses. PBMCs were cultured at under 2.5 million per well in IMDM supplemented with 5% human AB serum and 9 to 10 IU/ml IL-2. Half of the culture medium was replaced with fresh IL-2-containing medium on days 3 and 7. Triplicate replicate wells were generally used for each peptide culture condition. Leukapheresis product for the unexposed donors was bought commercially. Ficoll-Paque PLUS gradient centrifugation was used to isolate PBMCs from either whole blood or leukapheresis product. The PBMCs went either fresh into the expansion assay or into cryopreservation at -140 degrees C. The QIAamp Micro DNA Kit was used to extract genomic DNA from the CD4+ T cells.

Compared with germline, V lacks 4 bases and J lacks 8 bases; bases without a gene match: 8. The cysteine opens and the phenylalanine closes a CDR3 of 14 amino acids. The retained sequence is limited to the CDR3, 42 bases, with the frame set at the first base. CDR1 and CDR2, looked up from the germline V gene, are MGHDK and SYGVNS. Study-level results and caveats: Since the crossreactivity analysis centred on spike protein, crossreactivity against other viral proteins was not assessed. Small numbers of patients and of tested TCRs were a limitation of the study. In about two thirds of donors, memory CD4+ clonotypes turned up that crossrecognized SARS-CoV-2 and at least one common cold coronavirus spike. Because no donor provided both pre-pandemic and post-infection samples, tracing the source of pre-existing responses was limited. Compared with monoreactive clones, crossreactive clones had significantly weaker SARS-CoV-2-driven expansion, a result consistent with antigenic imprinting.

Library prep was done by the immunoSEQ multiplex PCR assay. From the authors' description of their analysis: During preprocessing, nonproductive sequences were removed, as were CDR3s that did not start with C, did not end with F or W, or were shorter than 7 amino acids. The MANAFEST web app was used to call antigen-specific clonotypes on the basis of expansion compared with the reference and with other culture wells. A clone was considered positive if the clone showed significant expansion compared with the reference culture in 2 of 3 replicate wells at an FDR below 0.05. A further requirement for positive clones was significant expansion compared with all other tandem wells, along with an odds ratio above 5. After three terminal residues were trimmed from each end, CDR3 homology was quantified as pairwise Levenshtein distance using the stringdist R package. Not all clones reach the TCRdb copy of this immuneACCESS table, which keeps in-frame sequences only. Checked studies attribute under half of the gap to unresolved V genes and leave the rest unexplained. That table is the source of V, J and clone size, and D and trimming were worked out from the DNA. In this sample the table shows roughly 10,000 clones, less than 80% of which occur a single time. The ten largest clones capture approximately 19% of the sample.

Note on this clone: Its antigen is unknown. Base qualities are missing; no much larger clone stands one base away.

The sequence came from a human donor in good health. The rearrangement joined TRBV25-1 to TRBJ1-5; 7 bases in the junction line up with TRBD1. The sample comprised CD4+ T cells from PBMCs, cultured in vitro. The base sequence is TGTGCCAGCAGTGTCACCGGGACAGTAGAGCCCCAGCATTTT. Its protein reads: CASSVTGTVEPQHF.